This TCR beta chain was documented in a study of T cell repertoires in cytomegalovirus infection. Findings and limits, study-wide: CMV carriers with the relevant HLA were identified by cumulative public TCR beta family frequency.

TCRdb used MiXCR to reprocess the reads, holding one entry per CDR3 protein. The data show 200,000 to 250,000 distinct CDR3 sequences, 22% seen once. A note on this clonotype: Its target is not known. This may come from a read error, since a much larger clone is one base off.

The CDR3 has 11 residues. V was cut by 7 bases and J by 5 bases, with 5 bases left in between. J is TRBJ2-2 and V is TRBV12-3 or TRBV12-4, with no clear D. The source material was CD8+ T cells from PBMCs. The clonotype originates from a human donor in good health (CMV status not recorded). Some clones in this sample may be carry-over from other donors' samples. The CDR3 is CASTTTGELFF. The CDR3 region has the DNA TGTGCCAGCACCACAACCGGGGAGCTGTTTTTT.